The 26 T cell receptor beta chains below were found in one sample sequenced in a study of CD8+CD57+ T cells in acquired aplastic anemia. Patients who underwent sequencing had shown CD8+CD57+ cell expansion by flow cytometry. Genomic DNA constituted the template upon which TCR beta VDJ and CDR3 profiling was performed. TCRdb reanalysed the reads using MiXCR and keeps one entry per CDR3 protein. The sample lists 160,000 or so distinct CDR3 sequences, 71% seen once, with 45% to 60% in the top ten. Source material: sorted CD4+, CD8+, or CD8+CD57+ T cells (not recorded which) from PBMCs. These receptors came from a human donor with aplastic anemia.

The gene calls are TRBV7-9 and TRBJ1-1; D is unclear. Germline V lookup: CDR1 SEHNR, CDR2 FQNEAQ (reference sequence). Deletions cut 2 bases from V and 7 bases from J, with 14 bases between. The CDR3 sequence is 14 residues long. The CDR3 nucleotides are TGTGCCAGCAGCTTAAACGCAGGATCTGTTGAAGCTTTCTTT. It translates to CASSLNAGSVEAFF.

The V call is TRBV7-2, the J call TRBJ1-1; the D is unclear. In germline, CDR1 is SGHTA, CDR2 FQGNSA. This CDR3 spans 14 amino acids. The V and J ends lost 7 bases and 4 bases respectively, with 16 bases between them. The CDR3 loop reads CASISLELGTEAFF. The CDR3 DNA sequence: TGTGCCAGCATCTCGCTAGAGTTGGGCACTGAAGCTTTCTTT.

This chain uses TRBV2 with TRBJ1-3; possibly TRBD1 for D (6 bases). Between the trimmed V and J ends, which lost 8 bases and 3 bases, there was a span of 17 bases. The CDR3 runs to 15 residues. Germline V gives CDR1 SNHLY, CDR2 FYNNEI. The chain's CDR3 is CASGNTGGVGNTIYF. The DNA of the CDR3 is TGTGCCAGCGGGAATACGGGGGGCGTTGGAAACACCATATATTTT.

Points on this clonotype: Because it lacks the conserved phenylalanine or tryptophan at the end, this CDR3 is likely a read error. The CDR3 loop reads CSAPGLAGTTYEQYS. The CDR3 nucleotides read TGCAGTGCTCCAGGACTAGCGGGGACAACATACGAGCAGTACTCC. This chain uses TRBV20-1 with TRBJ2-7, with 12 bases aligning to TRBD2. With 5 bases clipped from V and 4 bases from J, the junction kept 9 bases outside the gene matches. This CDR3 region has 15 residues. Germline V gives CDR1 DFQATT, CDR2 SNEGSKA (reference sequence).

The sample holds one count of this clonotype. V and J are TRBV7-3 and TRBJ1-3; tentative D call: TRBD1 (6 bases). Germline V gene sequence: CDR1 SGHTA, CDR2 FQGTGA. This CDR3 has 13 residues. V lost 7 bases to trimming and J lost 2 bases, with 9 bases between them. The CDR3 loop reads CASTTGTGNTIYF. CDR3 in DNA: TGTGCCAGCACCACAGGGACTGGAAACACCATATATTTT.

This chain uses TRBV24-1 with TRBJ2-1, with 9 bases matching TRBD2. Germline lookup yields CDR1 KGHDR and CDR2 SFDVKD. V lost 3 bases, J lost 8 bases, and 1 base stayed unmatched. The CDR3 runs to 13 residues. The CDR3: CATSDIAGDEQFF. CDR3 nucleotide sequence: TGTGCCACCAGTGATATAGCGGGAGATGAGCAGTTCTTC.

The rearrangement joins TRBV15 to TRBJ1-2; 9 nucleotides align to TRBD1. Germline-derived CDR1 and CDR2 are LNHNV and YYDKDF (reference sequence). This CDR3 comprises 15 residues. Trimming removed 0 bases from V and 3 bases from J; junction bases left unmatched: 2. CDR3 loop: CATSRDWTGDYGYTF. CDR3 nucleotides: TGTGCCACCAGCAGAGACTGGACAGGGGACTATGGCTACACCTTC.

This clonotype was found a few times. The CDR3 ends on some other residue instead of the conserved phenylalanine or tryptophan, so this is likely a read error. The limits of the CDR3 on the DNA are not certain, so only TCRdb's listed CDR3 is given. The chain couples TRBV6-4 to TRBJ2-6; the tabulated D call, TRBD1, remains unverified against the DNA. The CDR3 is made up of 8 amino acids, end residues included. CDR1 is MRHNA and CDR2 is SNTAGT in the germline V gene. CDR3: CASSDRDT.

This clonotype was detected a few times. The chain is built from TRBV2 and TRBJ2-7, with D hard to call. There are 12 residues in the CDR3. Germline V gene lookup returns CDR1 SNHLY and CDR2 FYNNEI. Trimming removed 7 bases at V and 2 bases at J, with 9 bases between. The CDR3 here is CASTYGAYEQYF. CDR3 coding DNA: TGTGCCAGCACCTATGGGGCCTACGAGCAGTACTTC. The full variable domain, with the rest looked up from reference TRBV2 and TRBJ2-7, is EPEVTQTPSHQVTQMGQEVILRCVPISNHLYFYWYRQILGQKVEFLVSFYNNEISEKSEIFDDQFSVERPDGSNFTLKIRSTKLEDSAMYFCASTYGAYEQYFGPGTRLTVT.

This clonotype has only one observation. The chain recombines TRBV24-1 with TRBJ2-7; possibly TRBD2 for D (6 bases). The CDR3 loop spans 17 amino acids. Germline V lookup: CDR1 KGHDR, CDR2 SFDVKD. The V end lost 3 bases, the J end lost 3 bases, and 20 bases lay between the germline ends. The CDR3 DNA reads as TGTGCCACCAGTGATCCACTCCTTAGGGGAGGCGACTACGAGCAGTACTTC. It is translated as CATSDPLLRGGDYEQYF.

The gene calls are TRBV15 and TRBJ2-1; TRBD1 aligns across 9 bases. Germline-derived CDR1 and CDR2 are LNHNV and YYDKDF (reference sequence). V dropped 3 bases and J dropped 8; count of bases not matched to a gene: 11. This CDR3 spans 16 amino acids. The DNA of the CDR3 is TGTGCCACCAGCAGTCCCCACCGGGACAGGGAGGATGAGCAGTTCTTC. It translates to CATSSPHRDREDEQFF. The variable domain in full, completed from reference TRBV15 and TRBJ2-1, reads DAMVIQNPRYQVTQFGKPVTLSCSQTLNHNVMYWYQQKSSQAPKLLFHYYDKDFNNEADTPDNFQSRRPNTSFCFLDIRSPGLGDTAMYLCATSSPHRDREDEQFFGPGTRLTVL.

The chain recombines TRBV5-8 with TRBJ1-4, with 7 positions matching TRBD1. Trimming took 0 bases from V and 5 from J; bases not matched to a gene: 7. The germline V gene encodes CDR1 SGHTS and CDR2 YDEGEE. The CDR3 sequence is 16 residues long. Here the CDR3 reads CASSLVHRGQNEKLFF. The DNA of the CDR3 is TGTGCCAGCAGCTTGGTCCACAGGGGTCAGAATGAAAAACTGTTTTTT.

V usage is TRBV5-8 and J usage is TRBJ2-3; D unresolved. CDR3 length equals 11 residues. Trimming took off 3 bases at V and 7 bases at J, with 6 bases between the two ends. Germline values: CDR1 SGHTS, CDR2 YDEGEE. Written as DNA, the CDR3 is TGTGCCAGCAGCTGGACGTATACGCAGTATTTT. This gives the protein CASSWTYTQYF.

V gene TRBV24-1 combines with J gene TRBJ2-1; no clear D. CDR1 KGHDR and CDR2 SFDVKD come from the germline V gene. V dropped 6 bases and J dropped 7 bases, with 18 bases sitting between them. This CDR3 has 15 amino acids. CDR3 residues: CATSLGTNGLNEQFF. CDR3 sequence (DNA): TGTGCCACCAGTTTAGGTACCAACGGGCTAAATGAGCAGTTCTTC.

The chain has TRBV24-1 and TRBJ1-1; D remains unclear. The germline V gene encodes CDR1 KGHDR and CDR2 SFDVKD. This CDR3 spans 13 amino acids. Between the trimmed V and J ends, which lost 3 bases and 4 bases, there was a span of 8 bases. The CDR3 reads CATSDKRLTEAFF. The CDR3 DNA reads TGTGCCACCAGTGATAAGCGGCTCACTGAAGCTTTCTTT.

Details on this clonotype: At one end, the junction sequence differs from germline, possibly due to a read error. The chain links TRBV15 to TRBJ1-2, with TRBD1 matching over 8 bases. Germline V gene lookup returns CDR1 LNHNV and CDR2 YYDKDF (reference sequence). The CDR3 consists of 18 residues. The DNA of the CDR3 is TGTGCCACCAGCCGCACGGATGACAGGGGTAGGTTCCACTACGGCTACACCTTC. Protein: CATSRTDDRGRFHYGYTF.

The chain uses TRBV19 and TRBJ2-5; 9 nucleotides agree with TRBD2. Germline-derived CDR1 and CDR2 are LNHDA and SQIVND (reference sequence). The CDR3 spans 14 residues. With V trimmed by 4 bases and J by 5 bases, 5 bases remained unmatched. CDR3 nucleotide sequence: TGTGCCAGTAGTACGCTAGCGGGACGGGAGACCCAGTACTTC. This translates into CASSTLAGRETQYF.

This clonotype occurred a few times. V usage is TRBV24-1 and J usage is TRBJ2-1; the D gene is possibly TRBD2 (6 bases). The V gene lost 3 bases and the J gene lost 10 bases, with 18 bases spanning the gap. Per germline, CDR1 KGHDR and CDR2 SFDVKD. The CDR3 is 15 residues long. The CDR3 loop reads CATSDRGGGAIEQFF. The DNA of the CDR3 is TGTGCCACCAGTGATCGGGGAGGCGGTGCAATCGAGCAGTTCTTC.

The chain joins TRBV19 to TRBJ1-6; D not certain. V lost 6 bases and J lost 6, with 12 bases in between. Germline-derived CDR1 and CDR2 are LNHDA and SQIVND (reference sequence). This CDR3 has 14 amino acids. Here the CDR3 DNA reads TGTGCCAGTAGGTCCCGAGACGGTAATTCACCCCTCCACTTT. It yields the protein CASRSRDGNSPLHF.

The CDR3 DNA is TGCAGCGTTGCCCGGACTAGCGGGGGCTACGAGCAGTACTTC. Amino acid sequence: CSVARTSGGYEQYF. This chain uses TRBV29-1 with TRBJ2-7; TRBD2 matches 13 bases. The germline gives CDR1 SQVTM, CDR2 ANQGSEA. The CDR3 runs to 14 residues. J was trimmed by 3 bases and V by 4 bases; bases with no gene match: 3.

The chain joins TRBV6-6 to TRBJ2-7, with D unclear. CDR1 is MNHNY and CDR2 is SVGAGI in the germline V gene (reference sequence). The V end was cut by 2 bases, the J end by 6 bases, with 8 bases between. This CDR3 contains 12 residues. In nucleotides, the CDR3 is TGTGCCAGCAGTTACAGGGCTGGCGAGCAGTACTTC. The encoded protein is CASSYRAGEQYF.

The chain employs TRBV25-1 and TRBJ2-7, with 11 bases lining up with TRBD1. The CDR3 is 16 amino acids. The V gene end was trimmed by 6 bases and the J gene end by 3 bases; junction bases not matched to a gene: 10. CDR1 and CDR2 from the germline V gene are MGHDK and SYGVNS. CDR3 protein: CASSPGYGTGGYEQYF. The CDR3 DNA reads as TGTGCCAGCAGCCCGGGCTACGGGACAGGGGGCTACGAGCAGTACTTC.

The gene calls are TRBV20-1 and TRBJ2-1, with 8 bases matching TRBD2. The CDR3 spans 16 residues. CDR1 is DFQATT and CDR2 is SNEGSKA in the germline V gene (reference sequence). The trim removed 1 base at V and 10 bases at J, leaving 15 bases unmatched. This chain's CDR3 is CSARALAGGSIQEQFF. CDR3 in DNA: TGCAGTGCTAGAGCCTTGGCGGGGGGCTCTATCCAAGAGCAGTTCTTC.

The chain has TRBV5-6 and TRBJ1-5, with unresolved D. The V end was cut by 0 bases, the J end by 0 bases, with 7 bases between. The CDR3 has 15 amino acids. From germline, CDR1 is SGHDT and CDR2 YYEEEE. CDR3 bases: TGTGCCAGCAGCTTGGGGCAGCTTAGCAATCAGCCCCAGCATTTT. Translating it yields CASSLGQLSNQPQHF.

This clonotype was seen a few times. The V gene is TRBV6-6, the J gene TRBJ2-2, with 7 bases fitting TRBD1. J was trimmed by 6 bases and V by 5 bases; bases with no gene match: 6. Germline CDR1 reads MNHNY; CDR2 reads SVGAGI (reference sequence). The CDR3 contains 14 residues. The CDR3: CASSPQGYAGELFF. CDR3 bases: TGTGCCAGCAGTCCACAGGGGTACGCCGGGGAGCTGTTTTTT.

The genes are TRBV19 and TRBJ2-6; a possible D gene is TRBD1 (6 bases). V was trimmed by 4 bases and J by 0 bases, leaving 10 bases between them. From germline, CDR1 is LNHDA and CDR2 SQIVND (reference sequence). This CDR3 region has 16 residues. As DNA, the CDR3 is TGTGCCAGTAGTAGGACAGCTTACTCTGGGGCCAACGTCCTGACTTTC. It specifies CASSRTAYSGANVLTF.